This is a list of T cell receptor beta chains from one sample in a study of blood T cell repertoires in COVID-19. The protocol was immunoSEQ multiplex PCR, while the TCRdb copy is restricted to in-frame clones and leaves out a portion. The profile covers 150,000 to 200,000 clones, with approximately 80% appearing a single time and roughly 12% taken by the ten largest. Source material: PBMCs or T cells enriched from blood (not recorded which). The receptors were gathered from a man aged 50 to 60 who had recovered from COVID-19. The CDR3 runs from the conserved cysteine through the conserved F or W. Fields, in order: J gene, V gene, clone size, D gene, CDR3 protein, CDR3 DNA. The D gene is left open where the match is weak. Expanded clones are given a class, and other clones once, few, many or no size at all.

j_call: TRBJ2-7
v_call: TRBV3-1/TRBV3-2
clone_size: few
d_call: -
cdr3_aa: CASSQDPSSYEQYF
cdr3_nt: TGTGCCAGCAGCCAAGATCCCAGCTCCTACGAGCAGTACTTC

j_call: TRBJ1-1
v_call: TRBV19
clone_size: -
d_call: -
cdr3_aa: CASSIFMNTEAFF
cdr3_nt: TGTGCCAGTAGTATTTTTATGAACACTGAAGCTTTCTTT

j_call: TRBJ2-1
v_call: TRBV7-9
clone_size: -
d_call: -
cdr3_aa: CASSVPEDAYNEQFF
cdr3_nt: TGTGCCAGCAGCGTCCCGGAGGACGCCTACAATGAGCAGTTCTTC

j_call: TRBJ2-7
v_call: TRBV5-1
clone_size: -
d_call: TRBD2
cdr3_aa: CASSPHGGGQYF
cdr3_nt: TGCGCCAGCAGCCCCCACGGCGGGGGGCAGTACTTC

j_call: TRBJ2-1
v_call: TRBV16
clone_size: once
d_call: -
cdr3_aa: CASSQSEGGWQFF
cdr3_nt: TGTGCCAGCAGCCAATCTGAGGGGGGGTGGCAGTTCTTC

j_call: TRBJ1-1
v_call: TRBV3-1/TRBV3-2
clone_size: -
d_call: -
cdr3_aa: CASSQDSAGRTEAFF
cdr3_nt: TGTGCCAGCAGCCAAGATTCGGCAGGGAGGACTGAAGCTTTCTTT

j_call: TRBJ1-5
v_call: TRBV7-2
clone_size: -
d_call: TRBD1
cdr3_aa: CASSVDRVGSPQHF
cdr3_nt: TGTGCCAGCAGCGTCGACAGGGTAGGATCGCCCCAGCATTTT

j_call: TRBJ1-4
v_call: TRBV6-5
clone_size: -
d_call: -
cdr3_aa: CASGGDEKLFF
cdr3_nt: TGTGCCAGCGGGGGGGATGAAAAACTGTTTTTT

j_call: TRBJ1-1
v_call: TRBV27
clone_size: -
d_call: -
cdr3_aa: CASSFRNTGMNTEAFF
cdr3_nt: TGTGCCAGCAGTTTCAGAAATACAGGGATGAACACTGAAGCTTTCTTT

j_call: TRBJ2-1
v_call: TRBV24-1
clone_size: -
d_call: -
cdr3_aa: CATSDYAEPREQFF
cdr3_nt: TGTGCCACCAGTGATTATGCGGAGCCGCGGGAGCAGTTCTTC

j_call: TRBJ2-2
v_call: TRBV19
clone_size: -
d_call: TRBD1
cdr3_aa: CASSISLGQVNTGELFF
cdr3_nt: TGTGCCAGTAGTATTTCCTTGGGACAGGTGAACACCGGGGAGCTGTTTTTT

j_call: TRBJ2-5
v_call: TRBV11-3
clone_size: -
d_call: -
cdr3_aa: CASRVKGQGETQYF
cdr3_nt: TGTGCCAGCAGGGTCAAGGGACAAGGGGAGACCCAGTACTTC

j_call: TRBJ1-2
v_call: TRBV20-1
clone_size: -
d_call: -
cdr3_aa: CSPRGGYGYTF
cdr3_nt: TGCAGTCCCCGGGGGGGATATGGCTACACCTTC

j_call: TRBJ1-5
v_call: TRBV27
clone_size: -
d_call: TRBD1
cdr3_aa: CARGGTGGNQPQHF
cdr3_nt: TGTGCCAGGGGGGGGACAGGGGGCAATCAGCCCCAGCATTTT

j_call: TRBJ1-5
v_call: TRBV19
clone_size: -
d_call: -
cdr3_aa: CASSAGVAGQPQHF
cdr3_nt: TGTGCCAGTAGCGCGGGGGTGGCTGGTCAGCCCCAGCATTTT

j_call: TRBJ2-5
v_call: TRBV15
clone_size: -
d_call: TRBD1
cdr3_aa: CATSRDRQGGETQYF
cdr3_nt: TGTGCCACCAGCAGAGATCGACAGGGGGGGGAGACCCAGTACTTC

j_call: TRBJ2-5
v_call: TRBV11-2
clone_size: -
d_call: -
cdr3_aa: CASSLGAGRETQYF
cdr3_nt: TGTGCCAGCAGCTTAGGGGCAGGGAGGGAGACCCAGTACTTC

j_call: TRBJ1-2
v_call: TRBV5-1
clone_size: -
d_call: TRBD1
cdr3_aa: CASSRDRANYGYTF
cdr3_nt: TGCGCCAGCAGCCGGGACAGGGCTAACTATGGCTACACCTTC

j_call: TRBJ2-3
v_call: TRBV4-2
clone_size: few
d_call: TRBD1
cdr3_aa: CASSPRQGFADTQYF
cdr3_nt: TGTGCCAGCAGCCCCCGACAGGGTTTTGCAGATACGCAGTATTTT

j_call: TRBJ1-3
v_call: TRBV3-1/TRBV3-2
clone_size: -
d_call: TRBD1
cdr3_aa: CASSSRGPGGNTIYF
cdr3_nt: TGTGCCAGCAGCTCCAGGGGGCCGGGTGGAAACACCATATATTTT

j_call: TRBJ1-5
v_call: TRBV10-1
clone_size: -
d_call: TRBD1
cdr3_aa: CASSESVEGAHVNQPQHF
cdr3_nt: TGCGCCAGCAGTGAATCAGTAGAGGGGGCGCATGTGAATCAGCCCCAGCATTTT

j_call: TRBJ2-5
v_call: TRBV5-1
clone_size: -
d_call: TRBD2
cdr3_aa: CASSQLAETQYF
cdr3_nt: TGCGCCAGCAGCCAACTAGCGGAGACCCAGTACTTC

j_call: TRBJ1-6
v_call: TRBV7-3
clone_size: -
d_call: TRBD1
cdr3_aa: CASSSWDRENSPLHF
cdr3_nt: TGTGCCAGCAGCTCCTGGGACAGGGAGAATTCACCCCTCCACTTT

j_call: TRBJ1-2
v_call: TRBV5-5
clone_size: -
d_call: TRBD1
cdr3_aa: CASSPDSGQAYYGYTF
cdr3_nt: TGTGCCAGCAGCCCAGACTCGGGACAGGCCTACTATGGCTACACCTTC

j_call: TRBJ1-1
v_call: TRBV9
clone_size: -
d_call: -
cdr3_aa: CASSVEGVENTEAFF
cdr3_nt: TGTGCCAGCAGCGTAGAAGGGGTTGAGAACACTGAAGCTTTCTTT

j_call: TRBJ2-2
v_call: TRBV19
clone_size: -
d_call: -
cdr3_aa: CASSLSVGELFF
cdr3_nt: TGTGCCAGTAGTCTGAGTGTAGGGGAGCTGTTTTTT

j_call: TRBJ1-2
v_call: TRBV2
clone_size: -
d_call: -
cdr3_aa: CASSDRRRDYGYTF
cdr3_nt: TGTGCCAGCAGTGATCGCCGTCGGGATTATGGCTACACCTTC

j_call: TRBJ2-3
v_call: TRBV4-2
clone_size: few
d_call: TRBD2
cdr3_aa: CASSQDGTRRADTQYF
cdr3_nt: TGTGCCAGCAGCCAAGACGGGACTAGGAGGGCAGATACGCAGTATTTT

j_call: TRBJ2-7
v_call: TRBV9
clone_size: -
d_call: -
cdr3_aa: CASSARSRPYEQYF
cdr3_nt: TGTGCCAGCAGCGCCAGGTCCCGGCCCTACGAGCAGTACTTC

j_call: TRBJ1-1
v_call: TRBV10-3
clone_size: once
d_call: TRBD1
cdr3_aa: CAISESRQGMRGNTEAFF
cdr3_nt: TGTGCCATCAGTGAGTCGAGACAGGGTATGCGGGGGAACACTGAAGCTTTCTTT

j_call: TRBJ2-7
v_call: TRBV11-2
clone_size: few
d_call: TRBD1
cdr3_aa: CASSLVVGQGIYEQYF
cdr3_nt: TGTGCCAGCAGCTTAGTGGTAGGACAGGGGATCTACGAGCAGTACTTC

j_call: TRBJ1-2
v_call: TRBV18
clone_size: -
d_call: -
cdr3_aa: CASSPNRAADGYTF
cdr3_nt: TGTGCCAGCTCACCAAACAGAGCCGCCGATGGCTACACCTTC

j_call: TRBJ2-3
v_call: TRBV5-1
clone_size: -
d_call: TRBD2
cdr3_aa: CASSPGLAGGRSTDTQYF
cdr3_nt: TGCGCCAGCAGCCCGGGACTAGCGGGGGGGCGAAGCACAGATACGCAGTATTTT

j_call: TRBJ2-1
v_call: TRBV29-1
clone_size: -
d_call: -
cdr3_aa: CSVRGASEQFF
cdr3_nt: TGCAGCGTCCGGGGGGCGAGTGAGCAGTTCTTC

j_call: TRBJ2-5
v_call: TRBV11-2
clone_size: -
d_call: -
cdr3_aa: CASSLARVETQYF
cdr3_nt: TGTGCCAGCAGCTTAGCTCGAGTCGAGACCCAGTACTTC

j_call: TRBJ1-5
v_call: TRBV27
clone_size: -
d_call: -
cdr3_aa: CASRQGPNQPQHF
cdr3_nt: TGTGCCAGCAGACAGGGACCCAATCAGCCCCAGCATTTT

j_call: TRBJ1-5
v_call: TRBV4-3
clone_size: -
d_call: -
cdr3_aa: CASSQEIVTVNQPQHF
cdr3_nt: TGCGCCAGCAGCCAAGAAATCGTGACAGTCAATCAGCCCCAGCATTTT

j_call: TRBJ1-1
v_call: TRBV5-1
clone_size: -
d_call: -
cdr3_aa: CASSLGEINGKAFF
cdr3_nt: TGCGCCAGCAGCTTGGGGGAGATTAACGGGAAGGCTTTCTTT

j_call: TRBJ2-2
v_call: TRBV7-9
clone_size: -
d_call: TRBD1
cdr3_aa: CASSLAYLDRGQDGELFF
cdr3_nt: TGTGCCAGCAGCCTAGCGTACCTGGACAGGGGGCAAGACGGGGAGCTGTTTTTT

j_call: TRBJ2-3
v_call: TRBV5-1
clone_size: -
d_call: -
cdr3_aa: CASSPRGVSDTQYF
cdr3_nt: TGCGCCAGCAGCCCCAGGGGTGTCTCAGATACGCAGTATTTT

j_call: TRBJ1-4
v_call: TRBV9
clone_size: -
d_call: -
cdr3_aa: CASSVSTGTNEKLFF
cdr3_nt: TGTGCCAGCAGCGTAAGCACAGGTACTAATGAAAAACTGTTTTTT

j_call: TRBJ2-7
v_call: TRBV4-2
clone_size: -
d_call: -
cdr3_aa: CASSLDGGYEQYF
cdr3_nt: TGTGCCAGCAGCCTGGACGGGGGCTACGAGCAGTACTTC

j_call: TRBJ2-5
v_call: TRBV19
clone_size: -
d_call: -
cdr3_aa: CASSIDNREGETQYF
cdr3_nt: TGTGCCAGTAGTATAGATAACAGGGAAGGAGAGACCCAGTACTTC